The present T cell receptor beta chain was sequenced within a study of blood T cell repertoires in COVID-19. Study summary: Whether acute or convalescent, the COVID-19 samples came from the United States, Italy and Spain. T cells, B-cell-depleted T cells, or PBMCs supplied cDNA or gDNA.

In the original processing: Nucleated cell counts were estimated from reference gene primer amplification. Libraries were prepared by immunoSEQ multiplex PCR; TCRdb keeps only in-frame clonotypes and omits some of them. V and J calls and clone size come straight from that table; D and trimming were deduced from the DNA. Of 250,000 to 350,000 clones listed, 80% to 85% are singletons. The sample holds one count of this clone. The CDR3 covers 21 residues. Germline assignment: CDR1 MNHEY and CDR2 SVGEGT. V shed 2 bases, J shed 8 bases, and the junction held 22 bases outside the gene matches. Seattle patients were enrolled while actively infected and followed longitudinally.

This chain connects TRBV6-2 or TRBV6-3 to TRBJ2-1, with 12 bases fitting TRBD2. The receptor comes from a person aged 70 to 79 with COVID-19, enrolled during active disease. Sequenced material: peripheral blood. The CDR3 nucleotides read TGTGCCAGCAGTTACCCGCCCTATCGTCTAGCGGGGGGGCCATCGGTCTATGAGCAGTTCTTC. Translated: CASSYPPYRLAGGPSVYEQFF.